The rows below give T cell receptor beta chains drawn from one sample of a study of a mutant IDH1 vaccine in newly diagnosed glioma. Sequencing was performed with immunoSEQ multiplex PCR; in TCRdb, only in-frame clones are kept and a portion is missing. The sample lists tens of thousands of clones; 80% to 90% were seen once. The antigens for these receptors are not known. This sample comprised PBMCs, obtained from a glioma patient whose treatment included an IDH1 peptide vaccine. The receptors originated from a man aged 40-49 years with glioma. Both conserved end residues are part of each CDR3. A D gene is named only where the DNA matches it firmly. Expanded clones get a size class; other rows say once, few or many, or leave the size out.

cdr3_length: 14
clone_size: .
j_call: TRBJ2-2
v_call: TRBV11-1
d_call: .
cdr3_aa: CASSVQQDLGELFF
cdr3_nt: TGTGCCAGCAGCGTACAGCAGGATCTCGGGGAGCTGTTTTTT

cdr3_length: 14
clone_size: .
j_call: TRBJ1-6
v_call: TRBV5-4
d_call: TRBD1
cdr3_aa: CASTRTGANSPLHF
cdr3_nt: TGTGCCAGCACAAGGACAGGGGCTAATTCACCCCTCCACTTT

cdr3_length: 13
clone_size: few
j_call: TRBJ1-4
v_call: TRBV19
d_call: .
cdr3_aa: CAVKDSLAEELFF
cdr3_nt: TGTGCCGTTAAGGACAGTCTAGCTGAAGAACTGTTTTTT

cdr3_length: 14
clone_size: .
j_call: TRBJ1-1
v_call: TRBV11-2
d_call: .
cdr3_aa: CASRYTGTSTEAFF
cdr3_nt: TGTGCCAGCAGATACACCGGGACTAGCACTGAAGCTTTCTTT

cdr3_length: 14
clone_size: .
j_call: TRBJ2-3
v_call: TRBV2
d_call: TRBD2
cdr3_aa: CASRPSGNTDTQYF
cdr3_nt: TGTGCCAGCAGGCCTAGCGGGAACACAGATACGCAGTATTTT

cdr3_length: 15
clone_size: .
j_call: TRBJ1-3
v_call: TRBV7-8
d_call: TRBD1
cdr3_aa: CASSLDTGAGNTIYF
cdr3_nt: TGTGCCAGCAGCTTAGACACAGGGGCTGGAAACACCATATATTTT

cdr3_length: 13
clone_size: .
j_call: TRBJ1-1
v_call: TRBV18
d_call: .
cdr3_aa: CASSRDSNTEAFF
cdr3_nt: TGTGCCAGCTCACGAGACTCGAACACTGAAGCTTTCTTT

cdr3_length: 17
clone_size: .
j_call: TRBJ2-2
v_call: TRBV18
d_call: .
cdr3_aa: CASSPPIGSGSPGELFF
cdr3_nt: TGTGCCAGCTCACCACCGATCGGTTCGGGTTCCCCCGGGGAGCTGTTTTTT

cdr3_length: 16
clone_size: .
j_call: TRBJ2-5
v_call: TRBV7-2
d_call: .
cdr3_aa: CASSVRSSVQGETQYF
cdr3_nt: TGTGCCAGCAGCGTCCGATCTAGCGTCCAGGGGGAGACCCAGTACTTC

cdr3_length: 14
clone_size: .
j_call: TRBJ2-2
v_call: TRBV5-5
d_call: .
cdr3_aa: CASSLNINTGELFF
cdr3_nt: TGTGCCAGCAGCTTGAATATCAACACCGGGGAGCTGTTTTTT

cdr3_length: 15
clone_size: .
j_call: TRBJ2-7
v_call: TRBV10-3
d_call: TRBD2
cdr3_aa: CAISDLADTSYEQYF
cdr3_nt: TGTGCCATCAGTGATCTAGCGGACACCTCCTACGAGCAGTACTTC

cdr3_length: 15
clone_size: once
j_call: TRBJ2-7
v_call: TRBV4-2
d_call: .
cdr3_aa: CASSQDPGPAYEQYF
cdr3_nt: TGTGCCAGCAGCCAAGATCCGGGACCGGCCTACGAGCAGTACTTC

cdr3_length: 14
clone_size: .
j_call: TRBJ1-2
v_call: TRBV18
d_call: TRBD1
cdr3_aa: CASSVGQGNRGYTF
cdr3_nt: TGTGCCAGCTCAGTCGGACAGGGGAATCGGGGCTACACCTTC

cdr3_length: 15
clone_size: once
j_call: TRBJ2-2
v_call: TRBV7-2
d_call: .
cdr3_aa: CASSLSRAYTGELFF
cdr3_nt: TGTGCCAGCAGCTTATCGCGGGCCTACACCGGGGAGCTGTTTTTT

cdr3_length: 10
clone_size: few
j_call: TRBJ1-1
v_call: TRBV29-1
d_call: .
cdr3_aa: CSVRGTEAFF
cdr3_nt: TGCAGCGTACGCGGCACTGAAGCTTTCTTT

cdr3_length: 19
clone_size: .
j_call: TRBJ2-3
v_call: TRBV15
d_call: .
cdr3_aa: CATSRDKGGTSGPRNTQYF
cdr3_nt: TGTGCCACCAGCAGAGATAAAGGTGGCACCAGCGGACCCAGAAATACGCAGTATTTT

cdr3_length: 14
clone_size: .
j_call: TRBJ2-4
v_call: TRBV7-9
d_call: TRBD2
cdr3_aa: CASSLGLADNIQYF
cdr3_nt: TGTGCCAGCAGCTTGGGACTAGCGGACAACATTCAGTACTTC

cdr3_length: 16
clone_size: .
j_call: TRBJ2-6
v_call: TRBV5-4
d_call: .
cdr3_aa: CASSLWSPTGANVLTF
cdr3_nt: TGTGCCAGCAGCTTGTGGAGCCCCACGGGGGCCAACGTCCTGACTTTC

cdr3_length: 15
clone_size: once
j_call: TRBJ1-3
v_call: TRBV27
d_call: .
cdr3_aa: CASSLMGFAGNTIYF
cdr3_nt: TGTGCCAGCAGTCTCATGGGTTTTGCTGGAAACACCATATATTTT

cdr3_length: 12
clone_size: .
j_call: TRBJ2-1
v_call: TRBV5-1
d_call: TRBD2
cdr3_aa: CASSLGGYEQFF
cdr3_nt: TGCGCCAGCAGCCTGGGGGGGTATGAGCAGTTCTTC

cdr3_length: 16
clone_size: few
j_call: TRBJ1-1
v_call: TRBV14
d_call: .
cdr3_aa: CASSRSQGKGNTEAFF
cdr3_nt: TGTGCCAGCAGCCGGTCTCAGGGTAAGGGGAACACTGAAGCTTTCTTT